The present T cell receptor beta chain was sequenced within a study of monozygotic twins with inflammatory bowel disease. The germline gives CDR1 MNHNS, CDR2 SASEGT. The CDR3 loop spans 12 amino acids. Following a re-call of the 5' RACE reads, TCRdb has one entry per CDR3 protein and lacks DNA. This table lists 300,000 to 400,000 distinct CDR3 sequences. The clonotype originates from a human donor with ulcerative colitis or Crohn's disease, or a healthy co-twin of an affected twin (not recorded which). Sequences were obtained from blood. This chain joins TRBV6-1 and TRBJ1-1. The CDR3 loop reads CASSERQLEAFF.